These T cell receptor beta chains were read from a single sample in a study of cytotoxic CD8 clonotypes in ibrutinib-treated CLL. TCRdb's table, derived via immunoSEQ multiplex PCR, lists solely in-frame clones and lacks some. The sample carries a few hundred thousand clones, roughly two thirds recorded once. Sequences were derived from PBMCs, sampled after 36 months of ibrutinib treatment. The receptors stem from a human donor with chronic lymphocytic leukemia. The CDR3 runs from the conserved cysteine through the conserved F or W. Fields, in order: CDR3 length, clone size, V gene, D gene, J gene, CDR3 protein, CDR3 DNA. The D gene is left open where the match is weak. Clone size, where shown, is once, few, many, or a class for clones that have expanded.

15	.	TRBV18	.	TRBJ1-1	CASSPLGGLNTEAFF	TGTGCCAGCTCACCACTTGGGGGGCTGAACACTGAAGCTTTCTTT
13	few	TRBV5-1	.	TRBJ2-7	CASQGVGSYEQYF	TGCGCCAGCCAGGGCGTTGGCTCCTACGAGCAGTACTTC
16	.	TRBV2	.	TRBJ2-5	CASRGAKRGWRETQYF	TGTGCCAGCAGGGGGGCGAAGCGGGGCTGGAGGGAGACCCAGTACTTC
13	few	TRBV27	.	TRBJ2-7	CASRSVRAYEQYF	TGTGCCAGCAGATCGGTACGGGCCTACGAGCAGTACTTC
16	.	TRBV28	.	TRBJ2-3	CASRTPRDTSPDTQYF	TGTGCCAGCAGAACTCCCCGGGACACCTCCCCAGATACGCAGTATTTT
14	few	TRBV25-1	.	TRBJ1-1	CASSGRAVNTEAFF	TGTGCCAGCAGTGGCAGGGCCGTGAACACTGAAGCTTTCTTT
15	few	TRBV5-1	.	TRBJ2-7	CASSLAWGAGYEQYF	TGCGCCAGCAGCTTGGCATGGGGTGCGGGATACGAGCAGTACTTC
15	.	TRBV11-1	.	TRBJ1-3	CASSPGPGLGNTIYF	TGTGCCAGCAGCCCCGGGCCGGGACTTGGAAACACCATATATTTT
15	once	TRBV4-3	TRBD1	TRBJ1-1	CASSHGQGRVTEAFF	TGCGCCAGCAGCCACGGACAGGGAAGAGTAACTGAAGCTTTCTTT
13	.	TRBV10-3	.	TRBJ2-7	CAISEPGLGEQYF	TGTGCCATCAGTGAGCCGGGGCTAGGCGAGCAGTACTTC
15	.	TRBV7-3	.	TRBJ2-1	CASSLEPRPYNEQFF	TGTGCCAGCAGCTTGGAGCCCAGACCCTACAATGAGCAGTTCTTC
16	few	TRBV5-1	.	TRBJ2-5	CASSPGDRVIQETQYF	TGCGCCAGCAGCCCGGGGGACAGAGTGATCCAAGAGACCCAGTACTTC
16	.	TRBV4-1	.	TRBJ2-7	CASSQVAHRARDEQYF	TGCGCCAGCAGCCAAGTGGCGCACAGGGCTCGGGACGAGCAGTACTTC
14	.	TRBV28	.	TRBJ1-2	CASSLNRGLYGYTF	TGTGCCAGCAGTTTAAATAGGGGACTCTATGGCTACACCTTC
12	once	TRBV7-9	.	TRBJ1-6	CASSFGNSPLHF	TGTGCCAGCAGCTTTGGGAATTCACCCCTCCACTTT
13	.	TRBV27	.	TRBJ2-1	CASSLGKHNEQFF	TGTGCCAGCAGTTTGGGGAAACACAATGAGCAGTTCTTC
16	.	TRBV5-1	TRBD2	TRBJ2-1	CASSIPTSGGGSEQFF	TGCGCCAGCAGCATCCCTACTAGCGGGGGTGGGAGTGAGCAGTTCTTC